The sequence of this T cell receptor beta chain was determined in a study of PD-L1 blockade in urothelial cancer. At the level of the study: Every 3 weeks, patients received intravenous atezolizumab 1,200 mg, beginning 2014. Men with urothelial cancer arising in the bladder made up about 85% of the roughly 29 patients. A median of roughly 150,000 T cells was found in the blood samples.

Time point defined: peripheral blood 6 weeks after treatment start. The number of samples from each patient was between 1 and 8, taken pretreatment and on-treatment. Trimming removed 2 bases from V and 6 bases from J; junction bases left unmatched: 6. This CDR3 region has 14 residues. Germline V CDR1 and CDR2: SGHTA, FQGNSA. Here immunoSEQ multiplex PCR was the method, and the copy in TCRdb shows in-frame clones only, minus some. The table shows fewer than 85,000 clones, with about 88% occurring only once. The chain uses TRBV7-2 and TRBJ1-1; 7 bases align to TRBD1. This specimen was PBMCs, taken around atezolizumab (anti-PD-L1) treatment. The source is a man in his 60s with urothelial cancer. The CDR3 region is CASSLSRQGAEAFF. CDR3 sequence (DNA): TGTGCCAGCAGCTTATCTCGGCAGGGGGCTGAAGCTTTCTTT.